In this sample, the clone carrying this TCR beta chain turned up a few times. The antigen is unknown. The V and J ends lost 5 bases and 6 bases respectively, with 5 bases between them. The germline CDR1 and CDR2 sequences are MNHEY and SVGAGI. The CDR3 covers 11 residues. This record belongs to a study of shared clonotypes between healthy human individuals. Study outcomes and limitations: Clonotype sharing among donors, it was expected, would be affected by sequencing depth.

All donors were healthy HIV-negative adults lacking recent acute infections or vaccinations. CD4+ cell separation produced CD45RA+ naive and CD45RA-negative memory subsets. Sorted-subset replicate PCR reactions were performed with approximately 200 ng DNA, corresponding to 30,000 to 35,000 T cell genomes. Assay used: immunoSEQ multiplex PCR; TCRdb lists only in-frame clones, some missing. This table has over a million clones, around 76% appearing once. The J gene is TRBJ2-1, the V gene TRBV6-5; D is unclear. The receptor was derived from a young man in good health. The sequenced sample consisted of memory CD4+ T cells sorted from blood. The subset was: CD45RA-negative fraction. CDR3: CASSGANEQFF. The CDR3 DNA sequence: TGTGCCAGCAGTGGAGCCAATGAGCAGTTCTTC.